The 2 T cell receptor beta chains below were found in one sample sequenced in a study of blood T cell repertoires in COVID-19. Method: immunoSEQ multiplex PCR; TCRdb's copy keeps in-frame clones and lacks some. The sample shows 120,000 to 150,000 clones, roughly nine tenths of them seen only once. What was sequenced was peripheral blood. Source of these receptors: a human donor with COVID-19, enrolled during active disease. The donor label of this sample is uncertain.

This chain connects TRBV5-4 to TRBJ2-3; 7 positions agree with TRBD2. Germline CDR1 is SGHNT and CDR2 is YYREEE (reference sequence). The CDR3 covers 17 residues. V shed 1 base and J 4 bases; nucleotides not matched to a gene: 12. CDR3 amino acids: CASSLHGGGGEADTQYF. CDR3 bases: TGTGCCAGCAGCTTGCACGGTGGTGGGGGGGAGGCAGATACGCAGTATTTT. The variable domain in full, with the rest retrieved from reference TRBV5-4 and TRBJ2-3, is ETGVTQSPTHLIKTRGQQVTLRCSSQSGHNTVSWYQQALGQGPQFIFQYYREEENGRGNFPPRFSGLQFPNYSSELNVNALELDDSALYLCASSLHGGGGEADTQYFGPGTRLTVL.

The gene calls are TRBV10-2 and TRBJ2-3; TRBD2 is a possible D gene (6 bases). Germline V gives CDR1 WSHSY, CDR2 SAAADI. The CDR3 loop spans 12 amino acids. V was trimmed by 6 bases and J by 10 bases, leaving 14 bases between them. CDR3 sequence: CASRDDSGSQYF. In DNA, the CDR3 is TGCGCCAGCAGGGACGATAGCGGATCGCAGTATTTT.